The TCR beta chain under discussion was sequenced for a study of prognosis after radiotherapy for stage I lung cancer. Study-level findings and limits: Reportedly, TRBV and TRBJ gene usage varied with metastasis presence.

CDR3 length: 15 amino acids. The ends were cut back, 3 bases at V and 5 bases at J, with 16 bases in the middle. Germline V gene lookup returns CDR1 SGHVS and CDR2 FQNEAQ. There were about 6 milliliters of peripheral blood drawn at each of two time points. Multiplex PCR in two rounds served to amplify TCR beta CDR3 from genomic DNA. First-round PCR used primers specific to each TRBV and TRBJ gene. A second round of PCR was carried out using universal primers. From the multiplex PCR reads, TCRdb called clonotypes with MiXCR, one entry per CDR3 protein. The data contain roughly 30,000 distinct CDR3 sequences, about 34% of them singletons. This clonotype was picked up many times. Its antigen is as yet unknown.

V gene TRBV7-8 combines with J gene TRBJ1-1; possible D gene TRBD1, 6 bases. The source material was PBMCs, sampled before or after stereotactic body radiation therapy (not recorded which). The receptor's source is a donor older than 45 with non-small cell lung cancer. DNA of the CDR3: TGTGCCAGCAGCTTTGAACTACAGGGATTTACTGAAGCTTTCTTT. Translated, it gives CASSFELQGFTEAFF.